What follows are 3 T cell receptor beta chains derived from one specimen sequenced in a study of blood T cell repertoires in COVID-19. The assay was immunoSEQ multiplex PCR, and TCRdb's table has in-frame clones only and misses some. The sample has about 210,000 clones, about 88% seen once. The sample consisted of peripheral blood. These receptor sequences come from a woman between 35 and 50 years old with acute or convalescent COVID-19.

CDR3 nucleotides: TGTGCCAGCAGCAAATCGGGGACAGACATCTCCTACGAGCAGTACGTC. Protein product: CASSKSGTDISYEQYV. This chain uses TRBV21-1 with TRBJ2-7; the tabulated D call, TRBD1, remains unverified against the DNA. TRBV21-1 represents a pseudogene. This CDR3 has 16 residues.

The CDR3 spells CASSGGGLNYGYTF. The CDR3 DNA follows: TGTGCCAGCAGCGGTGGGGGGTTGAACTATGGCTACACCTTC. The rearrangement joins TRBV9 to TRBJ1-2; perhaps TRBD1 as D (5 bases). CDR3 size: 14 residues. V was cut by 3 bases and J by 2 bases, with 11 bases left in between. Germline-derived CDR1 and CDR2 are SGDLS and YYNGEE.

This chain uses TRBV13 with TRBJ2-1; 12 nucleotides match TRBD2. Trimming at V came to 2 bases and at J to 0 bases, leaving 2 bases not matched to a gene. The CDR3 spans 17 residues. CDR1 PRHDT and CDR2 FYEKMQ come from the germline V gene (reference sequence). For the CDR3, the DNA is TGTGCCAGCAGCTTACTAGCGGGGGGGCGCTCCTACAATGAGCAGTTCTTC. This sequence encodes CASSLLAGGRSYNEQFF.